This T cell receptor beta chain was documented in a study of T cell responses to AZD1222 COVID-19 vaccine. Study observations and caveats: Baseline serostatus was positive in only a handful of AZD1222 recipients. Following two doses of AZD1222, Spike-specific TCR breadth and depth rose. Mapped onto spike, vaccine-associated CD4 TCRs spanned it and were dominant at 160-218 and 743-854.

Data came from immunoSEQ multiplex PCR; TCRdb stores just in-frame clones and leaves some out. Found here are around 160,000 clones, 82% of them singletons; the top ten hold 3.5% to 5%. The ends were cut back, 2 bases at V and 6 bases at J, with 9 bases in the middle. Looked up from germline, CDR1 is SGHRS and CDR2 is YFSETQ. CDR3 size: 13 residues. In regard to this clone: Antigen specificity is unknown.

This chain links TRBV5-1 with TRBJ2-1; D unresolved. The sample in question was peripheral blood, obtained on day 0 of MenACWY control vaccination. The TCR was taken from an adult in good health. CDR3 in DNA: TGCGCCAGCAGCTTTATACTCGCCAATGAGCAGTTCTTC. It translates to CASSFILANEQFF.